Following are 13 T cell receptor beta chains from one sample sequenced in a study of regulatory T cells in long-lasting Graves disease. The time point here: newly diagnosed GD, antithyroid drugs for less than 3 months. Scientists built the TCR library using RNA that was extracted from PBMCs. Assembly of TCR beta libraries relied on iRepertoire HTBI primers together with Arm-PCR of CDR3 regions. TCRdb redid the calling of the multiplex PCR reads with MiXCR, one entry per CDR3 protein. The table lists roughly 400,000 distinct CDR3 sequences, around 15% of them singletons. The sample was also linked to a second study, of T cells in Graves' hyperthyroidism and ophthalmopathy.

This material consisted of peripheral blood mononuclear cells (PBMCs), taken at new diagnosis, from a patient treated with antithyroid drugs. These receptors came from a woman between 18 and 29 years old with Graves disease.

This clonotype was recorded at least ten times. The rearrangement links TRBV20-1 to TRBJ2-1; 16 nucleotides align to TRBD2. The CDR3 is 15 residues long. The junction had 3 bases not matched to a gene; V was cut back by 5 bases and J by 5 bases. Germline V gene sequence: CDR1 DFQATT, CDR2 SNEGSKA (reference sequence). CDR3 region: CSASGLAGGDNEQFF. CDR3 in DNA: TGCAGTGCTTCGGGACTAGCGGGAGGGGACAATGAGCAGTTCTTC.

This clonotype came up a few times. The chain employs TRBV7-9 and TRBJ1-6; D remains ambiguous. V lost 1 base and J lost 15, with 13 bases in between. CDR1 and CDR2 from the germline V gene are SEHNR and FQNEAQ (reference sequence). The CDR3 length is 13 residues. CDR3 sequence (DNA): TGTGCCAGCAGCTTAGACCCTAAGGATGACCTCCACTTT. Protein: CASSLDPKDDLHF.

The chain links TRBV7-9 to TRBJ2-7, with D possibly called TRBD1 or TRBD2 (5 bases each). CDR3 size: 14 residues. Germline V gives CDR1 SEHNR, CDR2 FQNEAQ (reference sequence). The V and J ends lost 4 bases and 2 bases respectively, with 12 bases between them. CDR3 nucleotide sequence: TGTGCCAGCAGCTCCAGGGACCAAGCCTACGAGCAGTACTTC. Protein: CASSSRDQAYEQYF. The complete variable domain, with remaining parts taken from reference TRBV7-9 and TRBJ2-7, reads DTGVSQNPRHKITKRGQNVTFRCDPISEHNRLYWYRQTLGQGPEFLTYFQNEAQLEKSRLLSDRFSAERPKGSFSTLEIQRTEQGDSAMYLCASSSRDQAYEQYFGPGTRLTVT.

This clonotype showed up just a few times. The CDR3 here is CASSRRLAGQGEEQYF. The CDR3, as DNA: TGTGCCAGCAGCCGGCGACTAGCGGGGCAGGGTGAGGAGCAGTACTTC. The V gene is TRBV4-2, the J gene TRBJ2-7, with TRBD2 identical over 11 bases. CDR1 is LGHNA, CDR2 YNFKEQ, per germline. This CDR3 is built from 16 residues. J lost 7 bases, V lost 4 bases, and 12 bases had no gene match.

This clonotype has ten or more counts. The V call is TRBV11-2, the J call TRBJ2-5; 11 positions match TRBD2. CDR3 size: 17 residues. The V and J ends lost 5 bases and 1 base, in that order; junction bases with no gene match: 9. Germline V gene sequence: CDR1 SGHAT, CDR2 FQNNGV. This CDR3 is CASSPSGTSGIQETQYF. The CDR3 DNA follows: TGTGCCAGCAGCCCATCGGGGACTAGCGGAATCCAAGAGACCCAGTACTTC.

This clonotype was seen a few times. The rearrangement links TRBV9 to TRBJ2-2, with D unclear. V lost 0 bases and J 5 bases, leaving 5 bases between the germline ends. Germline CDR1 reads SGDLS; CDR2 reads YYNGEE. The length of the CDR3 is 13 residues. CDR3: CASSVDTTGELFF. CDR3 sequence (DNA): TGTGCCAGCAGCGTAGACACTACCGGGGAGCTGTTTTTT. The full variable domain, its missing parts supplied by reference TRBV9 and TRBJ2-2, is DSGVTQTPKHLITATGQRVTLRCSPRSGDLSVYWYQQSLDQGLQFLIQYYNGEERAKGNILERFSAQQFPDLHSELNLSSLELGDSALYFCASSVDTTGELFFGEGSRLTVL.

This clonotype was picked up many times. This chain uses TRBV9 with TRBJ2-7, with a tentative D call TRBD2 (6 bases). This CDR3 spans 14 amino acids. The germline V gene has CDR1 SGDLS and CDR2 YYNGEE. The V gene lost 7 bases and the J gene lost 0 bases, with 14 bases spanning the gap. The CDR3 DNA reads TGTGCCAGCTCTGGGGGGACGGCCTCCTACGAGCAGTACTTC. Its translation is CASSGGTASYEQYF.

This clonotype was observed at least ten times. The chain recombines TRBV7-9 with TRBJ2-7; D not certain. Trimming took 5 bases from V and 4 from J, leaving 9 bases between them. From germline, CDR1 is SEHNR and CDR2 FQNEAQ (reference sequence). The length of the CDR3 is 12 residues. The DNA for the CDR3 is TGTGCCAGCAGCCCGACCGAATACGAGCAGTACTTC. The encoded protein is CASSPTEYEQYF.

About this clonotype itself: Because the CDR3 is missing its conserved closing phenylalanine or tryptophan, this is likely a read error. The DNA is omitted, as the CDR3 cannot be located on it reliably, and the CDR3 follows TCRdb's listing. This chain connects TRBV7-6 to TRBJ2-7. The CDR3 has 8 residues if both end residues are counted. CDR1 is SGHVS and CDR2 is FNYEAQ in the germline V gene. CDR3 protein: CASSLGEA.

This clonotype showed up many times. The rearrangement links TRBV20-1 to TRBJ2-7; tentatively, D is TRBD1 (7 bases). CDR1 and CDR2 from the germline V gene are DFQATT and SNEGSKA (reference sequence). CDR3 size: 15 residues. V shed 0 bases and J shed 3 bases, with 15 bases lying between them. The CDR3 here is CSARDLRQGGYEQYF. DNA of the CDR3: TGCAGTGCTAGAGATCTCCGACAGGGAGGCTACGAGCAGTACTTC.

This clonotype has at least ten counts. The V gene is TRBV5-1, the J gene TRBJ1-1, with TRBD1 as a possible D gene (5 bases). The length of the CDR3 is 13 residues. Germline loops: CDR1 SGHRS, CDR2 YFSETQ. Deletions cut 0 bases from V and 8 bases from J, with 11 bases between. This CDR3 reads CASSLAVWDEAFF. Here the CDR3 DNA reads TGCGCCAGCAGCTTGGCCGTGTGGGACGAAGCTTTCTTT. Full variable domain (outside the CDR3, taken from reference TRBV5-1 and TRBJ1-1): KAGVTQTPRYLIKTRGQQVTLSCSPISGHRSVSWYQQTPGQGLQFLFEYFSETQRNKGNFPGRFSGRQFSNSRSEMNVSTLELGDSALYLCASSLAVWDEAFFGQGTRLTVV.

This clonotype was counted ten times or more. The J gene is TRBJ1-5, the V gene TRBV20-1, with D maybe TRBD1 (6 bases). Trimming removed 6 bases at V and 2 bases at J, with 8 bases between. The germline V gene encodes CDR1 DFQATT and CDR2 SNEGSKA (reference sequence). CDR3 length equals 12 residues. Here the CDR3 DNA reads TGCAGTGCGGCAGGGGGCAATCAGCCCCAGCATTTT. This sequence encodes CSAAGGNQPQHF.

This clonotype occurred many times. This chain links TRBV7-2 with TRBJ2-5; 11 positions agree with TRBD2. The CDR3 covers 15 residues. The trim removed 5 bases at V and 4 bases at J, leaving 6 bases unmatched. CDR1 is SGHTA and CDR2 is FQGNSA in the germline V gene. The CDR3 protein is CASSNKLAGAETQYF. The CDR3 bases are TGTGCCAGCAGCAACAAACTAGCGGGAGCAGAGACCCAGTACTTC.